This T cell receptor (beta chain) stems from a study of cytomegalovirus exposure and HLA in healthy donors. This table comes from immunoSEQ multiplex PCR, and its TCRdb copy is limited to in-frame clones, with some not included. The sample lists roughly 150,000 clones, around 82% seen once, with roughly a tenth in the top ten. The CDR3 has 17 residues. Germline values: CDR1 MDHEN, CDR2 SYDVKM. Trimming at V came to 3 bases and at J to 6 bases, leaving 14 bases not matched to a gene. As for this clone: Its antigen is currently unknown.

The study's findings and limits: Using the classifier, cytomegalovirus status was reportedly diagnosed with high specificity and sensitivity. Rare TCR sequences predominated, though certain public TCRs were found in many donors. A few of the chains that were CMV-associated were confirmed in vitro to be specific for CMV antigens. According to a later analysis, TCR clusters from the first cohort tended to co-occur in the 110 or so validation repertoires.

This chain links TRBV28 with TRBJ1-1; TRBD1 matches 9 bases. Sequencing was carried out using PBMCs. The source of this sequence is a young man in good health and CMV-seropositive. The CDR3 reads CASSFSPAGQGGSEAFF. The CDR3 coding sequence is TGTGCCAGCAGTTTTTCCCCGGCGGGACAGGGAGGCTCTGAAGCTTTCTTT.